One TCR beta chain is described in this entry. These data come from a study of control samples from healthy donors and cancer patients. The method was immunoSEQ multiplex PCR; TCRdb's version includes in-frame clones alone and lacks a portion of them. The sample includes 100,000 to 150,000 clones, 80% to 95% seen only once; the top ten take around 0.6%. CDR3 length equals 17 residues. The germline V and J ends were trimmed by 1 base and 0 bases, with 15 bases remaining between them. CDR1 and CDR2 from the germline V gene are PRHDT and FYEKMQ (reference sequence). This sequence was found in a man at least 80 years old with head and neck cancer. The source material was PBMCs. This chain connects TRBV13 to TRBJ1-1, with a weak D call TRBD1 (6 bases). The CDR3: CASSLARGRVVNTEAFF. The CDR3 nucleotides are TGTGCCAGCAGCTTAGCCCGGGGGCGGGTGGTGAACACTGAAGCTTTCTTT.